This TCR beta chain was profiled in a study of breast tumors, draining lymph nodes, adjacent tissues. This clonotype was observed many times. Its matching antigen is unknown. Overall study results and limits: Tumor T cell lymph node origin was a supported hypothesis, not proven. Compared with basal-like, luminal-like tumors shared significantly more repertoire with nontumor tissue. Most tumor T cells seemingly derive from lymph node, then expand in tumor. Compared with lymph nodes, tumors were less diverse; compared with nontumor tissue, more.

MiXCR, run by TCRdb on the multiplex PCR reads, gives a single entry per CDR3 protein. The top ten hold over 3.5% of the sample, which has 200,000 to 250,000 distinct CDR3 sequences, nearly 35% seen once. Axillary draining lymph nodes of breast cancer patients supplied the node samples. The ends were cut back, 5 bases at V and 5 bases at J, with 10 bases in the middle. Germline CDR1 and CDR2: SQVTM and ANQGSEA. The CDR3 has 11 residues. The sequencing input was axillary lymph node tissue. The V call is TRBV29-1, the J call TRBJ2-7, with unresolved D. The receptor's source is a female donor with breast cancer. Some clones in this sample may be carry-over from other donors' samples. The CDR3 sequence is CSVLSTNEQYF. DNA for the CDR3: TGCAGCGTTCTTTCGACAAACGAGCAGTACTTC.